What follows are 27 T cell receptor beta chains derived from one specimen sequenced in a study of PD-1 blockade in classical Hodgkin lymphoma. Assay used: immunoSEQ multiplex PCR; TCRdb lists only in-frame clones, some missing. This sample has just over 25,000 clones, with approximately 67% found just once. Autologous stem cell transplantation was followed by relapse in every patient, and brentuximab vedotin exposure varied. The specimen was peripheral blood mononuclear cells (PBMCs), collected before the second cycle of nivolumab. These receptor sequences come from a human donor with classical Hodgkin lymphoma.

The J gene is TRBJ2-1, the V gene TRBV28; D might be TRBD1 (5 bases). The V gene lost 5 bases and the J gene lost 4 bases, with 9 bases spanning the gap. The germline V gene has CDR1 MDHEN and CDR2 SYDVKM. The CDR3 totals 13 residues. CDR3 DNA sequence: TGTGCCAGCAGTGGCAGGGTTTACAATGAGCAGTTCTTC. Protein: CASSGRVYNEQFF.

This chain links TRBV9 with TRBJ2-5; 10 positions agree with TRBD2. There are 15 residues in the CDR3. Germline loops: CDR1 SGDLS, CDR2 YYNGEE. Losses at the gene ends were 0 bases for V and 5 bases for J; bases not matched to a gene: 4. Here the CDR3 DNA reads TGTGCCAGCAGCGTAGGAGCGGGGGGGCCGGAGACCCAGTACTTC. It encodes CASSVGAGGPETQYF.

The chain employs TRBV28 and TRBJ2-5; D call uncertain. Looked up from germline, CDR1 is MDHEN and CDR2 is SYDVKM. V dropped 2 bases and J dropped 3 bases, with 13 bases sitting between them. The CDR3 runs 15 residues. CDR3 sequence: CASSLSRKRKETQYF. The CDR3 DNA reads as TGTGCCAGCAGTTTAAGTCGGAAAAGGAAAGAGACCCAGTACTTC.

The chain employs TRBV28 and TRBJ2-7; possibly TRBD1 or TRBD2 for D (5 bases each). Trimming took 7 bases from V and 1 from J, leaving 17 bases between them. Germline V gene sequence: CDR1 MDHEN, CDR2 SYDVKM. This CDR3 has 15 residues. In DNA, the CDR3 is TGTGCCAGCACCCGGGGCGTGGGGATGTCCTACGAGCAGTACTTC. Its translation: CASTRGVGMSYEQYF.

This clone was counted a few times. The chain has TRBV30 and TRBJ2-1; D possibly corresponds to TRBD2 (6 bases). Germline V gives CDR1 GTSNPN, CDR2 SVGIG (reference sequence). The CDR3 covers 12 residues. The V and J ends lost 0 bases and 9 bases respectively, with 9 bases between them. The CDR3: CAWSVMRGEQFF. As DNA, the CDR3 is TGTGCCTGGAGTGTAATGCGGGGTGAGCAGTTCTTC.

The sample holds one count of this clone. This chain links TRBV7-2 with TRBJ2-2; D uncertain. This CDR3 is 15 amino acids long. Germline CDR1 SGHTA, CDR2 FQGNSA. With 1 base removed from V and 0 bases from J, the gap between germline ends came to 6 bases. The CDR3 DNA follows: TGTGCCAGCAGCTTAGTGGGCACGAACACCGGGGAGCTGTTTTTT. This encodes CASSLVGTNTGELFF.

This chain connects TRBV11-3 to TRBJ1-4; unclear D gene. Looked up from germline, CDR1 is SGHNT and CDR2 is YENEEA. Trimming pared 0 bases from V and 5 bases from J, leaving 13 bases between. This CDR3 has 16 amino acids. CDR3 region: CASSLDRAGLNEKLFF. The CDR3 DNA reads as TGTGCCAGCAGCTTAGATAGGGCCGGTCTGAATGAAAAACTGTTTTTT. Full variable domain (remainder filled in from reference TRBV11-3 and TRBJ1-4): EAGVVQSPRYKIIEKKQPVAFWCNPISGHNTLYWYLQNLGQGPELLIRYENEEAVDDSQLPKDRFSAERLKGVDSTLKIQPAELGDSAVYLCASSLDRAGLNEKLFFGSGTQLSVL.

By frequency in the sample, this clone is large (0.1 to 1%). This sample also contains other DNA sequences that code for the same CDR3. V usage is TRBV4-2 and J usage is TRBJ1-4; D is undetermined. The CDR3 totals 12 residues. Deletions cut 3 bases from V and 7 bases from J, with 6 bases between. Germline-derived CDR1 and CDR2 are LGHNA and YNFKEQ. This CDR3 is CASSQLSEKLFF. The CDR3 nucleotides are TGTGCCAGCAGCCAGTTAAGTGAAAAACTGTTTTTT.

This chain joins TRBV28 and TRBJ2-3; TRBD1 might be the D (6 bases). This CDR3 is built from 15 residues. V lost 3 bases and J 6 bases, leaving 16 bases between the germline ends. From germline, CDR1 is MDHEN and CDR2 SYDVKM. Written as DNA, the CDR3 is TGTGCCAGCAGTTTGGCGCAGGGGCGGCTTGATACGCAGTATTTT. Its protein product is CASSLAQGRLDTQYF.

The chain combines TRBV10-3 with TRBJ1-1; D is ambiguous. Trimming took off 6 bases at V and 0 bases at J, with 11 bases between the two ends. CDR1 and CDR2 from the germline V gene are ENHRY and SYGVKD. The CDR3 length is 14 residues. The CDR3 DNA is TGTGCCATCAGACTTGGGCAGATGAACACTGAAGCTTTCTTT. Protein: CAIRLGQMNTEAFF.

The chain combines TRBV19 with TRBJ1-5; 7 bases align to TRBD1. Germline assignment: CDR1 LNHDA and CDR2 SQIVND (reference sequence). V lost 4 bases, J lost 0 bases, and 9 bases stayed unmatched. This CDR3 is 17 amino acids long. CDR3 DNA sequence: TGTGCCAGTAGTACGCTAACAGGGGCGGGTAGCAATCAGCCCCAGCATTTT. It codes for CASSTLTGAGSNQPQHF.

The J gene is TRBJ1-2, the V gene TRBV10-3, with 9 positions matching TRBD1. Per the germline V gene, CDR1 is ENHRY and CDR2 is SYGVKD. V shed 10 bases and J 2 bases; nucleotides not matched to a gene: 11. CDR3 size: 15 residues. CDR3 sequence: CATVETGGANYGYTF. CDR3 nucleotides: TGTGCCACCGTCGAGACAGGGGGAGCAAACTATGGCTACACCTTC.

J is TRBJ2-5 and V is TRBV18; TRBD1 aligns across 9 bases. V lost 8 bases and J lost 4; bases outside the gene matches: 5. The CDR3 spans 13 residues. Germline-derived CDR1 and CDR2 are KGHSH and LQKENI. The CDR3 DNA follows: TGTGCCAGCGTTCCGGGACAGGGAGAGACCCAGTACTTC. This sequence encodes CASVPGQGETQYF.

The chain employs TRBV6-6 and TRBJ2-3; TRBD2 agrees at 7 bases. CDR1 and CDR2 from the germline V gene are MNHNY and SVGAGI (reference sequence). The CDR3 is made up of 14 amino acids. V trimming: 7 bases; J trimming: 2 bases; junction bases outside the gene matches: 6. CDR3 coding DNA: TGTGCCAGCACCGAGAGCGGGATCACAGATACGCAGTATTTT. It translates to CASTESGITDTQYF.

The sample holds a few counts of this clone. The chain employs TRBV27 and TRBJ1-1; D is possibly TRBD1 (5 bases). The germline CDR1 and CDR2 sequences are MNHEY and SMNVEV (reference sequence). The CDR3 covers 13 residues. The V end lost 5 bases, the J end lost 4 bases, and 11 bases lay between the germline ends. CDR3 in amino acids: CASSARGGTEAFF. The CDR3 DNA follows: TGTGCCAGCAGTGCTAGGGGAGGCACTGAAGCTTTCTTT.

This clone came up a few times. CDR3 in DNA: TGCGCCAGCAGCCCGGGACCTAACACCGGGGAGCTGTTTTTT. Protein sequence: CASSPGPNTGELFF. The rearrangement uses TRBV5-1 and TRBJ2-2; D possibly matches TRBD1 or TRBD2 (5 bases each). Trimming took off 4 bases at V and 2 bases at J, with 9 bases between the two ends. From germline, CDR1 is SGHRS and CDR2 YFSETQ. The CDR3 length is 14 residues. Variable domain in full (rest from reference TRBV5-1 and TRBJ2-2): KAGVTQTPRYLIKTRGQQVTLSCSPISGHRSVSWYQQTPGQGLQFLFEYFSETQRNKGNFPGRFSGRQFSNSRSEMNVSTLELGDSALYLCASSPGPNTGELFFGEGSRLTVL.

The chain uses TRBV6-6 and TRBJ1-5; maybe TRBD1 (5 bases). This CDR3 comprises 15 residues. Germline assignment: CDR1 MNHNY and CDR2 SVGAGI (reference sequence). V shed 6 bases and J shed 1 base, with 13 bases lying between them. CDR3 nucleotides: TGTGCCAGCAGGAGAACAGGCCTAAGCAATCAGCCCCAGCATTTT. Its protein is CASRRTGLSNQPQHF.

The V gene is TRBV2, the J gene TRBJ1-3; TRBD1 matches 7 bases. This CDR3 region has 16 residues. V lost 4 bases and J lost 4; bases outside the gene matches: 10. Per germline, CDR1 SNHLY and CDR2 FYNNEI. DNA for the CDR3: TGTGCCAGCAGTGCTGACAGGGCACTCCTCGGAAACACCATATATTTT. This sequence encodes CASSADRALLGNTIYF. Full variable domain (outside the CDR3, taken from reference TRBV2 and TRBJ1-3): EPEVTQTPSHQVTQMGQEVILRCVPISNHLYFYWYRQILGQKVEFLVSFYNNEISEKSEIFDDQFSVERPDGSNFTLKIRSTKLEDSAMYFCASSADRALLGNTIYFGEGSWLTVV.

This chain links TRBV6-4 with TRBJ2-4; TRBD1 matches 7 bases. Germline CDR1 MRHNA, CDR2 SNTAGT. With V trimmed by 3 bases and J by 4 bases, 12 bases remained unmatched. This CDR3 region has 17 residues. The CDR3 sequence: CASSEPDRISLKNIQYF. CDR3 nucleotides: TGTGCCAGCAGTGAGCCGGACAGGATTTCTTTAAAAAACATTCAGTACTTC.

The V call is TRBV19, the J call TRBJ2-5, with 8 bases fitting TRBD2. The germline gives CDR1 LNHDA, CDR2 SQIVND (reference sequence). The CDR3 has 15 amino acids. The junction had 6 bases not matched to a gene; V was cut back by 1 base and J by 5 bases. The CDR3 reads CASSIVGGGRETQYF. The CDR3 nucleotides read TGTGCCAGTAGTATAGTCGGCGGGGGGAGGGAGACCCAGTACTTC.

There are a few counts of this clone. The CDR3 sequence: CASTLAGGLGETQYF. DNA of the CDR3: TGTGCCAGCACCCTAGCGGGGGGGCTGGGGGAGACCCAGTACTTC. This chain joins TRBV2 and TRBJ2-5; the match to TRBD2 covers 12 bases. J lost 5 bases, V lost 7 bases, and 8 bases had no gene match. Germline V gene sequence: CDR1 SNHLY, CDR2 FYNNEI. The length of the CDR3 is 15 residues.

This clone was detected only a few times. The chain employs TRBV5-1 and TRBJ2-7, with D unresolved. V was shortened by 0 bases and J by 4 bases, with 8 bases between the two germline ends. This CDR3 contains 13 residues. Germline-derived CDR1 and CDR2 are SGHRS and YFSETQ. The DNA for the CDR3 is TGCGCCAGCAGCTTGGAGGGAAGGTACGAGCAGTACTTC. Protein product: CASSLEGRYEQYF. The full variable domain, with the rest looked up from reference TRBV5-1 and TRBJ2-7, is KAGVTQTPRYLIKTRGQQVTLSCSPISGHRSVSWYQQTPGQGLQFLFEYFSETQRNKGNFPGRFSGRQFSNSRSEMNVSTLELGDSALYLCASSLEGRYEQYFGPGTRLTVT.

V is TRBV4-1 and J is TRBJ2-2; possible D gene TRBD2, 7 bases. Germline-derived CDR1 and CDR2 are MGHRA and YSYEKL. The CDR3 is 17 amino acids. The V gene lost 4 bases and the J gene lost 0 bases, with 15 bases spanning the gap. CDR3 amino acids: CASSLLGGEANTGELFF. CDR3 DNA: TGCGCCAGCAGCCTCCTAGGGGGGGAAGCGAACACCGGGGAGCTGTTTTTT.

This chain uses TRBV28 with TRBJ1-1; D is ambiguous. Germline CDR1 reads MDHEN; CDR2 reads SYDVKM. V lost 3 bases and J lost 4, with 12 bases in between. This CDR3 has 14 amino acids. DNA of the CDR3: TGTGCCAGCAGTTTCGACCAGAGACCCACTGAAGCTTTCTTT. Protein: CASSFDQRPTEAFF. Combining the CDR3 with reference TRBV28 and TRBJ1-1 gives the whole variable domain DVKVTQSSRYLVKRTGEKVFLECVQDMDHENMFWYRQDPGLGLRLIYFSYDVKMKEKGDIPEGYSVSREKKERFSLILESASTNQTSMYLCASSFDQRPTEAFFGQGTRLTVV.

The chain couples TRBV19 to TRBJ1-1; 7 bases are a match to TRBD1. The CDR3 runs to 14 residues. Germline CDR1 and CDR2: LNHDA and SQIVND (reference sequence). With V trimmed by 3 bases and J by 4 bases, 5 bases remained unmatched. This CDR3 reads CASSIRQGGTEAFF. The CDR3, as DNA: TGTGCCAGTAGTATCAGACAGGGTGGCACTGAAGCTTTCTTT. The whole variable domain, filled in from reference TRBV19 and TRBJ1-1, reads DGGITQSPKYLFRKEGQNVTLSCEQNLNHDAMYWYRQDPGQGLRLIYYSQIVNDFQKGDIAEGYSVSREKKESFPLTVTSAQKNPTAFYLCASSIRQGGTEAFFGQGTRLTVV.

The chain links TRBV28 to TRBJ2-2; D call uncertain. The CDR3 is made up of 16 amino acids. The germline CDR1 and CDR2 sequences are MDHEN and SYDVKM. Trimming stripped 3 bases from V and 3 bases from J, with 14 bases between. CDR3 in DNA: TGTGCCAGCAGTTTTTGGGGTATCATTTACACCGGGGAGCTGTTTTTT. It yields the protein CASSFWGIIYTGELFF. The variable domain in full, with the rest retrieved from reference TRBV28 and TRBJ2-2, is DVKVTQSSRYLVKRTGEKVFLECVQDMDHENMFWYRQDPGLGLRLIYFSYDVKMKEKGDIPEGYSVSREKKERFSLILESASTNQTSMYLCASSFWGIIYTGELFFGEGSRLTVL.

This clone was detected a few times. The chain couples TRBV19 to TRBJ1-5; no definite D call. The length of the CDR3 is 13 residues. The V gene's germline CDR1 is LNHDA and CDR2 SQIVND (reference sequence). With 0 bases removed from V and 3 bases from J, the gap between germline ends came to 3 bases. In DNA, the CDR3 is TGTGCCAGTAGTATAGAAATCAATCAGCCCCAGCATTTT. Protein product: CASSIEINQPQHF.